This T cell receptor (beta chain) stems from a study of monozygotic twins with inflammatory bowel disease. Germline V gene data show CDR1 as DFQATT and CDR2 as SNEGSKA (reference sequence). This CDR3 has 12 residues. cDNA for each sample came from eight separate reactions. Template switching appended UMIs that held a 6-nucleotide sample barcode. TCRdb reprocessed the 5' RACE reads; each CDR3 protein has one entry and no DNA is given. The sample totals 210,000 or so distinct CDR3 sequences. The chain carries TRBV20-1 and TRBJ1-1. The clonotype originates from a human donor with ulcerative colitis or Crohn's disease, or a healthy co-twin of an affected twin (not recorded which). The sample taken for sequencing was blood. CDR3 amino acids: CSASRQNTEAFF.